This TCR beta chain was documented in a study of blood T cell repertoires in COVID-19. Looking at the study overall: The samples span acute and convalescent COVID-19 from the United States, Italy and Spain. T cells, B-cell-depleted T cells, or PBMCs provided the cDNA or gDNA that served as material.

Per the authors' pipeline: Reference gene primer amplification gave estimated nucleated cell counts. TCRdb's copy holds only in-frame clones and misses some; the assay was immunoSEQ multiplex PCR. V, J and clone size reflect that table, while D and trimming were determined from the DNA. The sample has roughly 140,000 clones, around 87% seen once. Germline assignment: CDR1 LNHDA and CDR2 SQIVND (reference sequence). The CDR3 sequence is 17 residues long. J lost 2 bases, V lost 3 bases, and 5 bases had no gene match. The clonotype originates from a woman aged 40-49 years with acute or convalescent COVID-19. The chain recombines TRBV19 with TRBJ2-6; 9 positions agree with TRBD1. The specimen was peripheral blood. CDR3 in amino acids: CASSIRTGVTGANVLTF. CDR3 sequence (DNA): TGTGCCAGTAGTATCAGGACAGGGGTAACTGGGGCCAACGTCCTGACTTTC.